This section outlines one T cell receptor beta chain sequence together with its context. This sample was included in a study of T cell clusters in autoimmune cytopenias. The CDR3 runs 14 residues. Per the germline V gene, CDR1 is GTSNPN and CDR2 is SVGIG (reference sequence). TRB was amplified by touch-down multiplex PCR, primer pools A and B combined. After re-calling the multiplex PCR reads, TCRdb lists one entry per CDR3 protein, DNA absent. Its listing shows around 5,000 distinct CDR3 sequences. Each sample's input was 250 ng genomic DNA, 38,000 or so genome equivalents. The chain couples TRBV30 to TRBJ1-6; the TCRdb call, TRBD1, lacks DNA for checking. The material sequenced was peripheral blood. The sequence came from a human donor with an autoimmune cytopenia or autoimmune hepatitis (not recorded which). The CDR3 loop is CAWSAPGPYSPLHF.